This TCR beta chain comes out of a study of blood T cell repertoires in COVID-19. Study in general: The samples span acute and convalescent COVID-19 from the United States, Italy and Spain. T cells, B-cell-depleted T cells, or PBMCs provided the cDNA or gDNA that served as material.

Authors' data handling: Amplified reference gene primers provided the basis for estimating nucleated cell counts. The protocol was immunoSEQ multiplex PCR, while the TCRdb copy is restricted to in-frame clones and leaves out a portion. V, J and clone size are those of that table, while D and trimming were read from the DNA. This sample carries 150,000 to 200,000 clones, roughly three quarters of them seen once, and the ten largest clones take about 15%. Everyone who took part was roughly 18 to 89 years old, and they came from roughly 25 US areas. The sample was PBMCs or T cells enriched from blood (not recorded which). The TCR comes from a woman aged 45 to 65 with acute COVID-19.

The CDR3 protein is CASGRTATNTEAFF. DNA of the CDR3: TGTGCCAGCGGAAGGACAGCAACGAACACTGAAGCTTTCTTT. The genes are TRBV28 and TRBJ1-1; D possibly corresponds to TRBD1 (6 bases). Germline V CDR1 and CDR2: MDHEN, SYDVKM. This CDR3 comprises 14 residues. The V end lost 8 bases, the J end lost 1 base, and 14 bases lay between the germline ends.